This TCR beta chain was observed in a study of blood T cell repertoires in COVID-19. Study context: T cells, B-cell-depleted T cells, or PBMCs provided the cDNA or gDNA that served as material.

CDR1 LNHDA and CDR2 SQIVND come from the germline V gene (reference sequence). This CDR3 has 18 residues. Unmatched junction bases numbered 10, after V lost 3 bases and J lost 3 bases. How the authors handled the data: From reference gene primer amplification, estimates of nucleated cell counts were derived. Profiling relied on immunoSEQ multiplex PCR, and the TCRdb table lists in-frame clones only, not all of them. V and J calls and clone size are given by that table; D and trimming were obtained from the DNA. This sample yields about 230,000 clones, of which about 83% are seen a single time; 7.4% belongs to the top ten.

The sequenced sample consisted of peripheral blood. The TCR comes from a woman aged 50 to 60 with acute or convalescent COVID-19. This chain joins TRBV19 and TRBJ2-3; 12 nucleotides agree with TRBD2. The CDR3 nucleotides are TGTGCCAGTAGTATCCCTACTCTAGGACTAGCGGGGACAGATACGCAGTATTTT. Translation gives CASSIPTLGLAGTDTQYF.